This is a list of T cell receptor beta chains from one sample in a study of shared clonotypes between healthy human individuals. The method was immunoSEQ multiplex PCR; TCRdb's version includes in-frame clones alone and lacks a portion of them. The sample has some 2,500,000 clones, 80% to 95% seen once. The sequenced sample consisted of naive CD4+ T cells from PBMCs. All receptors come from a man younger than 30 in good health. Some clones in this sample may be carry-over from other donors' samples. Each CDR3 is given with its conserved first and last residue. A D gene is named only where the DNA matches it firmly. A clone size is listed for some rows: how often the clone was seen (once, few, many), or a class if it is expanded.

v_gene	abundance	d_gene	j_gene	CDR3aa	CDR3nt
TRBV4-3	.	.	TRBJ1-1	CASSPRPGMNTEAFF	TGCGCCAGCAGCCCGCGGCCGGGTATGAACACTGAAGCTTTCTTT
TRBV28	.	TRBD1	TRBJ2-7	CAGSKPQDRAHEQYF	TGTGCCGGCTCCAAACCCCAGGACAGGGCACACGAGCAGTACTTC
TRBV7-7	.	.	TRBJ1-1	CASSLDATTEAFF	TGTGCCAGCAGCTTAGATGCGACTACTGAAGCTTTCTTT
TRBV11-1	.	.	TRBJ1-4	CASQVSTNEKLFF	TGTGCCTCGCAGGTCTCGACTAATGAAAAACTGTTTTTT
TRBV6-6	.	TRBD1	TRBJ2-7	CASSYGQGFGEQYF	TGTGCCAGCAGTTACGGACAGGGGTTTGGCGAGCAGTACTTC
TRBV7-3	.	.	TRBJ2-2	CASSLTPGATGELFF	TGTGCCAGCAGCTTAACTCCCGGGGCCACCGGGGAGCTGTTTTTT
TRBV30	.	.	TRBJ2-3	CAWSVQRIADTQYF	TGTGCCTGGAGTGTTCAAAGGATAGCAGATACGCAGTATTTT
TRBV11-2	.	.	TRBJ2-7	CASSLTGTGVYEQYF	TGTGCCAGCAGCCTGACCGGGACTGGCGTCTACGAGCAGTACTTC
TRBV5-6	.	.	TRBJ1-2	CASSLEGTGTGSF	TGTGCCAGCAGCTTGGAGGGCACGGGGACCGGGTCCTTC
TRBV4-1	.	TRBD2	TRBJ2-1	CASSGIGAGVNEQFF	TGCGCCAGTTCCGGGATCGGTGCGGGGGTCAATGAGCAGTTCTTC
TRBV29-1	.	.	TRBJ1-1	CSVDRLNTEAFF	TGCAGCGTCGACAGGTTGAACACTGAAGCTTTCTTT
TRBV5-1	.	TRBD2	TRBJ2-7	CASSLTSGRAAYEQYF	TGCGCCAGCAGCCTGACTAGCGGGAGGGCTGCCTACGAGCAGTACTTC
TRBV5-4	.	TRBD2	TRBJ2-7	CASSLAGISGRGEQYF	TGTGCCAGCAGCTTGGCCGGTATTAGCGGGAGGGGCGAGCAGTACTTC
TRBV5-1	.	.	TRBJ2-4	CASSFSSGIQYF	TGCGCCAGCAGCTTCTCCTCGGGCATTCAGTACTTC
TRBV5-4	.	.	TRBJ1-4	CASSAKGEKLFF	TGTGCCAGCAGCGCGAAAGGGGAAAAACTGTTTTTT
TRBV7-9	.	.	TRBJ2-6	CASSPRLAVSGANVLTF	TGTGCCAGCAGCCCCCGACTTGCGGTCTCTGGGGCCAACGTCCTGACTTTC
TRBV20-1	.	TRBD1	TRBJ2-7	CSVGQGDEQYF	TGCAGTGTGGGACAGGGTGACGAGCAGTACTTC
TRBV5-1	.	.	TRBJ2-1	CASSTEGGTGNEQFF	TGCGCCAGCAGCACCGAGGGAGGAACTGGGAATGAGCAGTTCTTC
TRBV5-8	.	TRBD1	TRBJ1-5	CASSLGQGSRQPQHF	TGTGCCAGCAGCTTGGGACAGGGGTCTAGGCAGCCCCAGCATTTT
TRBV30	.	TRBD1	TRBJ2-2	CAWSDLQGARTGELFF	TGTGCCTGGAGTGACTTACAGGGGGCAAGGACCGGGGAGCTGTTTTTT
TRBV13	.	.	TRBJ2-1	CASSLGGRNEQFF	TGTGCCAGCAGCTTAGGCGGGAGAAATGAGCAGTTCTTC
TRBV19	.	TRBD1	TRBJ1-1	CASRPTGGEMNTEAFF	TGTGCCAGTAGACCGACAGGGGGGGAAATGAACACTGAAGCTTTCTTT
TRBV7-3	.	.	TRBJ2-5	CASSLPPKETQYF	TGTGCCAGCAGCTTACCCCCTAAAGAGACCCAGTACTTC
TRBV5-1	.	.	TRBJ1-4	CASSLLRGGGEKLFF	TGCGCCAGCAGCTTGCTCCGGGGGGGCGGCGAAAAACTGTTTTTT
TRBV27	.	TRBD1	TRBJ2-7	CASRADRASSYEQYF	TGTGCCAGCAGAGCAGACAGGGCGAGCTCCTACGAGCAGTACTTC
TRBV2	.	.	TRBJ1-2	CASSYGRGDGYTF	TGTGCCAGCAGCTACGGCAGGGGAGATGGCTACACCTTC
TRBV6-5	.	.	TRBJ1-5	CASGAGLYQPQHF	TGTGCCAGCGGGGCGGGGCTTTATCAGCCCCAGCATTTT
TRBV4-1	.	.	TRBJ2-3	CASSQVVSLSTDTQYF	TGCGCCAGCAGCCAAGTGGTCAGCTTAAGCACAGATACGCAGTATTTT
TRBV7-9	.	TRBD2	TRBJ2-3	CASRQGTSGSTDTQYF	TGTGCCAGCAGACAAGGGACTAGCGGGAGTACAGATACGCAGTATTTT
TRBV7-3	.	.	TRBJ2-7	CASSLEGGRAYEQYF	TGTGCCAGCAGCCTTGAGGGCGGTAGGGCCTACGAGCAGTACTTC
TRBV4-1	.	TRBD1	TRBJ1-5	CASSHPGTGNQPQHF	TGCGCCAGCAGCCATCCCGGGACAGGGAATCAGCCCCAGCATTTT
TRBV27	.	.	TRBJ2-5	CASSWGGGTTGETQYF	TGTGCCAGCAGTTGGGGGGGCGGCACAACGGGAGAGACCCAGTACTTC
TRBV5-8	.	.	TRBJ2-5	CASSLEQGEGETQYF	TGTGCCAGCAGCTTGGAACAGGGGGAGGGAGAGACCCAGTACTTC
TRBV28	.	.	TRBJ2-7	CASSLLDAWAFNEQYF	TGTGCCAGCAGTTTATTAGACGCCTGGGCCTTCAACGAGCAGTACTTC
TRBV7-3	few	.	TRBJ2-3	CASSGSTDTQYF	TGTGCCAGCAGCGGTAGCACAGATACGCAGTATTTT
TRBV11-1	.	.	TRBJ1-3	CASSPRAGNTIYF	TGTGCCAGCAGCCCGCGAGCGGGAAACACCATATATTTT
TRBV5-8	.	.	TRBJ2-7	CASSPYKFDSYEQYF	TGTGCCAGCAGCCCATACAAATTCGATTCCTACGAGCAGTACTTC
TRBV7-9	.	.	TRBJ2-7	CASSSNRMFAYEQYF	TGTGCCAGCAGCTCGAACAGGATGTTCGCCTACGAGCAGTACTTC
TRBV5-4	.	.	TRBJ2-6	CASSPDYSGANVLTF	TGTGCCAGCAGCCCGGACTACTCTGGTGCCAACGTCCTGACTTTC
TRBV7-2	.	TRBD1	TRBJ1-2	CASSFPGGATGYTF	TGTGCCAGCAGCTTTCCAGGGGGCGCGACTGGCTACACCTTC
TRBV7-9	.	TRBD1	TRBJ1-2	CASSLDRNNYGYTF	TGTGCCAGCAGCTTGGACAGGAATAACTATGGCTACACCTTC
TRBV6-1	.	.	TRBJ2-7	CASSDSYEQYF	TGTGCCAGCAGTGACAGCTACGAGCAGTACTTC
TRBV30	.	.	TRBJ2-2	CAWSVRRAGTGELFF	TGTGCCTGGAGTGTACGCAGGGCGGGTACCGGGGAGCTGTTTTTT
TRBV5-1	.	TRBD2	TRBJ2-7	CASSWTSGRTYEQYF	TGCGCCAGCAGCTGGACTAGCGGGAGGACCTACGAGCAGTACTTC
TRBV5-1	few	TRBD2	TRBJ2-7	CASSLRLAGESYEQYF	TGCGCCAGCAGCTTAAGACTAGCGGGAGAATCCTACGAGCAGTACTTC
TRBV15	.	.	TRBJ2-5	CATSIEGTQYF	TGTGCCACCAGCATAGAGGGGACCCAGTACTTC
TRBV2	.	TRBD1	TRBJ2-5	CASSRLGQVQETQYF	TGTGCCAGCAGCAGACTGGGACAGGTCCAAGAGACCCAGTACTTC
TRBV5-1	.	.	TRBJ2-2	CASSPGGTAGELFF	TGCGCCAGCAGCCCGGGCGGGACGGCCGGGGAGCTGTTTTTT
TRBV7-9	.	.	TRBJ2-1	CASSLDATPHGWFF	TGTGCCAGCAGCTTAGATGCCACGCCTCATGGGTGGTTCTTC